The present T cell receptor beta chain was sequenced within a study of regulatory T cells in long-lasting Graves disease. Study outcomes and limitations: Samples came from peripheral blood alone, without thyroid tissue.

According to the study, TCR beta libraries were built with iRepertoire HTBI primers and CDR3-region Arm-PCR. TCRdb reanalysed the multiplex PCR reads using MiXCR and keeps one entry per CDR3 protein. The sample lists around 400,000 distinct CDR3 sequences, over 9.5% occurring once. This CDR3 contains 15 residues. Deletions cut 2 bases from V and 0 bases from J, with 9 bases between. Germline loops: CDR1 SEHNR, CDR2 FQNEAQ (reference sequence). Concerning this clonotype itself: Its specificity is unknown.

Time point of the sample: newly diagnosed GD, antithyroid drugs for less than 3 months. Preparation of the TCR library used RNA extracted from PBMCs. Guidelines of the American Thyroid Association were used to diagnose Graves' disease. The sample also formed part of further work on T cells in Graves' hyperthyroidism and ophthalmopathy. As that report states: Graves' hyperthyroidism without ophthalmopathy progression within 18 months was termed stable.

The starting material was peripheral blood mononuclear cells (PBMCs), obtained at new diagnosis, from a patient treated with antithyroid drugs. This chain joins TRBV7-9 and TRBJ2-3, with D tentatively TRBD2 (6 bases). This TCR came from a woman between 18 and 30 years old with Graves disease. The CDR3 region is CASSLSAGSTDTQYF. The CDR3, as DNA: TGTGCCAGCAGCTTATCGGCGGGAAGCACAGATACGCAGTATTTT.